These 13 T cell receptor beta chains were sequenced from one sample in a study of blood T cell repertoires in COVID-19. The table came from immunoSEQ multiplex PCR; TCRdb's copy has only in-frame clones and leaves some out. The sample shows about 280,000 clones, 75% to 90% of them seen only once. The sequencing sample was made of PBMCs or T cells enriched from blood (not recorded which). The receptors were gathered from a woman in her 30s with acute COVID-19.

This chain uses TRBV28 with TRBJ2-2, with D possibly TRBD2 on 6 matching bases. CDR1 MDHEN and CDR2 SYDVKM come from the germline V gene. With 8 bases removed from V and 5 bases from J, the gap between germline ends came to 21 bases. This CDR3 contains 16 residues. CDR3 region: CASGRRTVAGTGELFF. The DNA for the CDR3 is TGTGCCAGCGGGCGGAGGACGGTCGCGGGGACCGGGGAGCTGTTTTTT.

The rearrangement uses TRBV7-2 and TRBJ2-3; 10 bases are a match to TRBD2. Per germline, CDR1 SGHTA and CDR2 FQGNSA. V shed 5 bases, J shed 5 bases, and the junction held 10 bases outside the gene matches. The CDR3 spans 16 residues. The CDR3 loop reads CASSNPTRLAGDTQYF. In nucleotides, the CDR3 is TGTGCCAGCAGCAATCCCACAAGACTAGCGGGAGATACGCAGTATTTT.

The chain combines TRBV28 with TRBJ2-7, with 8 bases fitting TRBD2. The CDR3 runs to 16 residues. The V gene's germline CDR1 is MDHEN and CDR2 SYDVKM. With V trimmed by 4 bases and J by 3 bases, 11 bases remained unmatched. The CDR3 region is CASSSGARAGDYEQYF. Written as DNA, the CDR3 is TGTGCCAGCAGTTCCGGAGCCAGAGCGGGAGACTACGAGCAGTACTTC.

The chain employs TRBV28 and TRBJ1-1; D is perhaps TRBD1 (5 bases). The CDR3 totals 11 residues. The ends were cut back, 7 bases at V and 5 bases at J, with 8 bases in the middle. CDR1 and CDR2 (germline): MDHEN, SYDVKM. This chain's CDR3 is CASNRQTEAFF. In DNA form, the CDR3 reads TGTGCCAGCAACAGACAGACTGAAGCTTTCTTT.

The genes are TRBV27 and TRBJ1-4; 7 nucleotides match TRBD1. CDR3 length: 13 amino acids. Losses at the gene ends were 3 bases for V and 7 bases for J; bases not matched to a gene: 2. Germline V lookup: CDR1 MNHEY, CDR2 SMNVEV (reference sequence). CDR3 residues: CASSLAGGEKLFF. The CDR3, as DNA: TGTGCCAGCAGTTTGGCAGGGGGTGAAAAACTGTTTTTT.

CDR3 amino acids: CASSLGQSSGNTIYF. DNA for the CDR3: TGTGCCAGCAGCTTAGGACAGAGCTCTGGAAACACCATATATTTT. The chain links TRBV11-2 to TRBJ1-3; D is perhaps TRBD1 (5 bases). Germline CDR1 SGHAT, CDR2 FQNNGV. Trimming took off 1 base at V and 0 bases at J, with 7 bases between the two ends. This CDR3 region has 15 residues.

This clone was detected only a few times. This chain joins TRBV5-1 and TRBJ2-7; 13 bases are a match to TRBD2. CDR1 is SGHRS and CDR2 is YFSETQ in the germline V gene. The CDR3 totals 16 residues. V was pared by 2 bases and J by 5 bases, with 7 bases of the junction left unmatched. Here the CDR3 reads CASSFTGTSGKNEQYF. CDR3 in DNA: TGCGCCAGCAGCTTTACCGGGACTAGCGGGAAAAACGAGCAGTACTTC.

The genes are TRBV6-5 and TRBJ2-3; 7 bases map to TRBD2. With 8 bases clipped from V and 5 bases from J, the junction kept 10 bases outside the gene matches. CDR3 size: 14 residues. Germline assignment: CDR1 MNHEY and CDR2 SVGAGI. The CDR3 DNA follows: TGTGCCAGCGCCTTAGCGGGCTGGGTAGATACGCAGTATTTT. Its protein product is CASALAGWVDTQYF.

The chain combines TRBV27 with TRBJ2-3, with D hard to call. Trimming stripped 6 bases from V and 0 bases from J, with 13 bases between. Germline V lookup: CDR1 MNHEY, CDR2 SMNVEV (reference sequence). The CDR3 is made up of 15 amino acids. CDR3 sequence (DNA): TGTGCCAGCAGCCCTCCGAGGCCTAGCACAGATACGCAGTATTTT. Its translation is CASSPPRPSTDTQYF.

The CDR3 DNA follows: TGTGCCAGCAGTTACTCGACGGGAGTCGTCTCCTACGAGCAGTACTTC. Encoded protein: CASSYSTGVVSYEQYF. This chain joins TRBV6-5 and TRBJ2-7; a weak D match, TRBD2 (6 bases). Trimming pared 0 bases from V and 0 bases from J, leaving 12 bases between. The CDR3 consists of 16 residues. Germline assignment: CDR1 MNHEY and CDR2 SVGAGI.

The chain is built from TRBV5-1 and TRBJ2-7, with 12 bases identical to TRBD2. V lost 4 bases to trimming and J lost 2 bases; unmatched junction nucleotides: 7. The CDR3 runs 16 residues. Germline V gives CDR1 SGHRS, CDR2 YFSETQ. The CDR3 nucleotides are TGCGCCAGCAGCCTAGCGGGAGGGAGGGGAACCTACGAGCAGTACTTC. Protein: CASSLAGGRGTYEQYF.

The DNA of the CDR3 is TGTGCCAGCAGCCAAGTGCAACACGAGGGAAATTCACCCCTCCACTTT. Encoded protein: CASSQVQHEGNSPLHF. The rearrangement uses TRBV3-1 (or the pseudogene TRBV3-2) and TRBJ1-6; D is unresolved. Germline loops: CDR1 LGHDT, CDR2 YNNKEL (reference sequence). Trimming took off 1 base at V and 7 bases at J, with 14 bases between the two ends. The CDR3 sequence is 16 residues long.

The rearrangement links TRBV2 to TRBJ1-2, with TRBD1 matching 9 bases. CDR3 size: 12 residues. Per the germline V gene, CDR1 is SNHLY and CDR2 is FYNNEI. Trimming at V came to 9 bases and at J to 4 bases, leaving 3 bases not matched to a gene. The CDR3 region is CARGQGPYGYTF. The CDR3 nucleotides are TGTGCCAGGGGACAGGGACCCTATGGCTACACCTTC. Supplemented by reference TRBV2 and TRBJ1-2, the full variable domain reads EPEVTQTPSHQVTQMGQEVILRCVPISNHLYFYWYRQILGQKVEFLVSFYNNEISEKSEIFDDQFSVERPDGSNFTLKIRSTKLEDSAMYFCARGQGPYGYTFGSGTRLTVV.